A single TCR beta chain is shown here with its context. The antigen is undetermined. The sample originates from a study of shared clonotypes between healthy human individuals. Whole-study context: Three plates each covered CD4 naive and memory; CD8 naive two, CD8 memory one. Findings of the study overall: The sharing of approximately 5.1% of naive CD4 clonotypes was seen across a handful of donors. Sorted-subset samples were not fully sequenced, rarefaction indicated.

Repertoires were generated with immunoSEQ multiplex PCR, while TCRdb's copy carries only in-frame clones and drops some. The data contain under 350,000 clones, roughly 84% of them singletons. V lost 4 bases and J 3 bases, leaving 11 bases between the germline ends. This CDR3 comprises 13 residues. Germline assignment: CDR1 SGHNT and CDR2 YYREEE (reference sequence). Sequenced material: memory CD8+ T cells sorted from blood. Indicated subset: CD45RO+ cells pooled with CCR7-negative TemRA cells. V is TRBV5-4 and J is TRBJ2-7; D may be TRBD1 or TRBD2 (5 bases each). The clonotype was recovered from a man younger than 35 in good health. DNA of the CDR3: TGTGCCAGCAGCCCGGGGCAAGACTACGAGCAGTACTTC. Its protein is CASSPGQDYEQYF. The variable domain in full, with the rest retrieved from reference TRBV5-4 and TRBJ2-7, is ETGVTQSPTHLIKTRGQQVTLRCSSQSGHNTVSWYQQALGQGPQFIFQYYREEENGRGNFPPRFSGLQFPNYSSELNVNALELDDSALYLCASSPGQDYEQYFGPGTRLTVT.